The 23 T cell receptor beta chains below all came from one sample that was sequenced in a study of OX40 agonist ivuxolimab in advanced cancers. TCRdb's copy holds only in-frame clones and misses some; the assay was immunoSEQ multiplex PCR. The table includes approximately 120,000 clones, 80% to 95% detected once. Sequencing was performed on CD4+ or CD8+ T cells sorted from blood, taken in a trial of the OX40 agonist ivuxolimab. The receptor source for this set is an adult with an advanced solid tumor such as melanoma, head and neck, liver or kidney cancer.

J is TRBJ2-7 and V is TRBV4-2, with 9 nucleotides matching TRBD1. The CDR3 runs 14 residues. The V segment lost 5 bases and the J segment 7 bases; nucleotides outside the gene matches: 9. Germline lookup yields CDR1 LGHNA and CDR2 YNFKEQ. CDR3 in amino acids: CASSLWGQGFEQYF. The CDR3 nucleotides are TGTGCCAGCAGCTTGTGGGGACAGGGATTTGAGCAGTACTTC.

V is TRBV6-5 and J is TRBJ2-3, with 7 bases fitting TRBD1. The CDR3 sequence is 15 residues long. The trim removed 6 bases at V and 1 base at J, leaving 7 bases unmatched. Germline V gives CDR1 MNHEY, CDR2 SVGAGI. CDR3 amino acids: CASSPRQGGTDTQYF. DNA of the CDR3: TGTGCCAGCAGCCCCCGACAGGGAGGCACAGATACGCAGTATTTT.

CDR3 in DNA: TGTGCCATTGACAGGGGATCGGCGGATGGCTACACCTTC. The encoded protein is CAIDRGSADGYTF. V gene TRBV10-3 combines with J gene TRBJ1-2; 8 positions agree with TRBD1. The V segment lost 9 bases and the J segment 6 bases; nucleotides outside the gene matches: 9. This CDR3 contains 13 residues. CDR1 and CDR2 from the germline V gene are ENHRY and SYGVKD.

J is TRBJ1-6 and V is TRBV28, with a possible D match to TRBD1 (5 bases). CDR1 MDHEN and CDR2 SYDVKM come from the germline V gene. This CDR3 comprises 16 residues. V lost 4 bases to trimming and J lost 1 base, with 11 bases between them. The DNA of the CDR3 is TGTGCCAGCAGTTCTCCTCAGGGATCCTATAATTCACCCCTCCACTTT. It is translated as CASSSPQGSYNSPLHF.

The gene calls are TRBV7-3 and TRBJ2-5, with no clear D. Germline lookup yields CDR1 SGHTA and CDR2 FQGTGA. The CDR3 totals 13 residues. The V end lost 3 bases, the J end lost 1 base, and 6 bases lay between the germline ends. CDR3 residues: CASSFSSQETQYF. In nucleotides, the CDR3 is TGTGCCAGCAGCTTCTCCAGCCAAGAGACCCAGTACTTC. The whole variable domain, filled in from reference TRBV7-3 and TRBJ2-5, reads GAGVSQTPSNKVTEKGKYVELRCDPISGHTALYWYRQSLGQGPEFLIYFQGTGAADDSGLPNDRFFAVRPEGSVSTLKIQRTERGDSAVYLCASSFSSQETQYFGPGTRLLVL.

This clone came up once. This chain links TRBV7-2 with TRBJ1-2; TRBD1 is a possible D gene (6 bases). The CDR3 extends over 14 amino acids. Germline-derived CDR1 and CDR2 are SGHTA and FQGNSA. The V gene lost 3 bases and the J gene lost 3 bases, with 11 bases spanning the gap. CDR3 in amino acids: CASSLSGGHYGYTF. CDR3 DNA sequence: TGTGCCAGCAGCTTGAGCGGGGGCCACTATGGCTACACCTTC.

This clone was observed a single time. For the CDR3, the DNA is TGCGCCAGCAGCCAATGGTCAGGGAGGAGCAATGAGCAGTTCTTC. The encoded protein is CASSQWSGRSNEQFF. The chain carries TRBV4-3 and TRBJ2-1; tentative D call: TRBD2 (6 bases). This CDR3 region has 15 residues. Trimming left V 2 bases short and J 6 bases short, with 14 bases between. CDR1 LGHNA and CDR2 YSLEER come from the germline V gene.

The chain combines TRBV15 with TRBJ1-2, with no clear D. Germline CDR1 LNHNV, CDR2 YYDKDF (reference sequence). CDR3 length: 16 residues. V was clipped by 2 bases and J by 0 bases, with 13 bases between them. The CDR3 reads CATSRPASEANYGYTF. The CDR3 nucleotides read TGTGCCACCAGCAGACCGGCATCTGAAGCTAACTATGGCTACACCTTC.

The chain uses TRBV6-5 and TRBJ1-5, with D unresolved. Trimming cost V 0 bases and J 7 bases, with 7 bases left between them. The length of the CDR3 is 13 residues. CDR1 is MNHEY, CDR2 SVGAGI, per germline. The chain's CDR3 is CASSYSNGQPQHF. CDR3 DNA sequence: TGTGCCAGCAGTTACTCGAATGGCCAGCCCCAGCATTTT.

CDR3 nucleotides: TGTGCCAGTAGTCCCGGCTACGGCAAACTGTTTTTT. Its protein is CASSPGYGKLFF. The chain is built from TRBV19 and TRBJ1-4; D is uncertain. CDR3 length: 12 amino acids. The germline V and J ends were trimmed by 5 bases and 11 bases, with 12 bases remaining between them. Germline CDR1 LNHDA, CDR2 SQIVND (reference sequence).

The chain joins TRBV4-3 to TRBJ2-3; D remains ambiguous. CDR1 and CDR2 from the germline V gene are LGHNA and YSLEER. V was pared by 1 base and J by 0 bases, with 17 bases between. The CDR3 loop spans 18 amino acids. The chain's CDR3 is CASSQGVVRLTSTDTQYF. The CDR3 nucleotides read TGCGCCAGCAGCCAAGGGGTCGTCCGACTGACAAGCACAGATACGCAGTATTTT.

The chain couples TRBV21-1 to TRBJ2-3; TRBD1, as called in the table, went unchecked against the DNA. TRBV21-1 is deemed a pseudogene. The CDR3 totals 16 residues. The CDR3 coding sequence is TGTGCCAGCAGCACGAGGACGGACAGAGGCACAGATACGCAGTATTTT. Translated: CASSTRTDRGTDTQYF.

The J gene is TRBJ1-1, the V gene TRBV28; D remains ambiguous. The germline CDR1 and CDR2 sequences are MDHEN and SYDVKM. Deletions cut 0 bases from V and 6 bases from J, with 5 bases between. The CDR3 extends over 12 amino acids. CDR3 sequence: CASSLWVAEAFF. CDR3 bases: TGTGCCAGCAGTTTATGGGTGGCTGAAGCTTTCTTT.

The genes are TRBV7-2 and TRBJ2-7; D remains ambiguous. V was shortened by 5 bases and J by 3 bases, with 11 bases between the two germline ends. Looked up from germline, CDR1 is SGHTA and CDR2 is FQGNSA. This CDR3 is built from 13 residues. The CDR3 DNA reads TGTGCCAGCAGCCCGGACGGGTTCTACGAGCAGTACTTC. Amino acid sequence: CASSPDGFYEQYF.

The chain employs TRBV18 and TRBJ2-2, with 7 nucleotides matching TRBD1. V lost 6 bases, J lost 2 bases, and 9 bases stayed unmatched. Germline CDR1 and CDR2: KGHSH and LQKENI. The CDR3 extends over 16 amino acids. The CDR3 sequence: CASSVVGGLNTGELFF. The CDR3 nucleotides read TGTGCCAGCTCCGTGGTAGGGGGCCTTAACACCGGGGAGCTGTTTTTT.

This chain joins TRBV29-1 and TRBJ2-3, with a possible D match to TRBD2 (6 bases). The germline V gene encodes CDR1 SQVTM and CDR2 ANQGSEA. The CDR3 totals 13 residues. The ends were cut back, 6 bases at V and 1 base at J, with 11 bases in the middle. CDR3 region: CSVGGLRTDTQYF. The CDR3, as DNA: TGCAGCGTGGGGGGACTGCGCACAGATACGCAGTATTTT.

The chain has TRBV5-1 and TRBJ1-2; 9 bases match TRBD1. Germline trimming cut 1 base from V and 8 bases from J; bases unmatched to any gene: 6. In germline, CDR1 is SGHRS, CDR2 YFSETQ. This CDR3 is built from 14 residues. In DNA form, the CDR3 reads TGCGCCAGCAGCTTGTTGGGACAGGGAGGAGGCTACACCTTC. Its protein is CASSLLGQGGGYTF.

This chain links TRBV5-1 with TRBJ1-2; 7 nucleotides agree with TRBD1. This CDR3 has 13 residues. Germline V gene lookup returns CDR1 SGHRS and CDR2 YFSETQ. The trim removed 0 bases at V and 8 bases at J, leaving 4 bases unmatched. Here the CDR3 DNA reads TGCGCCAGCAGCTTGGGGACAGGTCTAGGCTACACCTTC. It specifies CASSLGTGLGYTF.

The chain combines TRBV7-3 with TRBJ1-1, with D perhaps matching TRBD1 (5 bases). Germline V lookup: CDR1 SGHTA, CDR2 FQGTGA. The germline V and J ends were trimmed by 5 bases and 1 base, with 11 bases remaining between them. CDR3 length: 14 amino acids. DNA of the CDR3: TGTGCCAGCAGCATCGGGGCAGGGAACACTGAAGCTTTCTTT. Amino acids: CASSIGAGNTEAFF.

This clone was seen only once. This chain connects TRBV19 to TRBJ2-5; 9 bases are shared with TRBD1. After removal of 6 bases from V and 0 bases from J, the junction contained 11 bases not matched to a gene. Germline V lookup: CDR1 LNHDA, CDR2 SQIVND (reference sequence). CDR3 length: 17 amino acids. For the CDR3, the DNA is TGTGCCAGTAGACCGGGACAGGGTAGGATTCACCAAGAGACCCAGTACTTC. It encodes CASRPGQGRIHQETQYF.

The chain employs TRBV13 and TRBJ2-7; 10 bases are a match to TRBD1. Unmatched junction bases numbered 9, after V lost 5 bases and J lost 5 bases. Looked up from germline, CDR1 is PRHDT and CDR2 is FYEKMQ (reference sequence). The CDR3 loop spans 15 amino acids. CDR3 sequence: CASSQRGQGRDEQYF. The CDR3 DNA reads TGTGCCAGCAGCCAGAGGGGACAGGGGCGAGACGAGCAGTACTTC. The full variable domain, with the rest looked up from reference TRBV13 and TRBJ2-7, is AAGVIQSPRHLIKEKRETATLKCYPIPRHDTVYWYQQGPGQDPQFLISFYEKMQSDKGSIPDRFSAQQFSDYHSELNMSSLELGDSALYFCASSQRGQGRDEQYFGPGTRLTVT.

V is TRBV28 and J is TRBJ1-1; no reliable D call. Germline loops: CDR1 MDHEN, CDR2 SYDVKM. CDR3 length: 16 residues. V lost 6 bases and J 1 base, leaving 18 bases between the germline ends. The CDR3: CASSEPGRRANTEAFF. For the CDR3, the DNA is TGTGCCAGCAGCGAACCCGGACGTAGGGCGAACACTGAAGCTTTCTTT.

The chain couples TRBV5-4 to TRBJ1-3; no clear D gene. The germline V gene encodes CDR1 SGHNT and CDR2 YYREEE (reference sequence). Trimming cost V 1 base and J 3 bases, with 2 bases left between them. There are 12 residues in the CDR3. The CDR3 coding sequence is TGTGCCAGCAGCTTGTTTGGAAACACCATATATTTT. Residues: CASSLFGNTIYF.